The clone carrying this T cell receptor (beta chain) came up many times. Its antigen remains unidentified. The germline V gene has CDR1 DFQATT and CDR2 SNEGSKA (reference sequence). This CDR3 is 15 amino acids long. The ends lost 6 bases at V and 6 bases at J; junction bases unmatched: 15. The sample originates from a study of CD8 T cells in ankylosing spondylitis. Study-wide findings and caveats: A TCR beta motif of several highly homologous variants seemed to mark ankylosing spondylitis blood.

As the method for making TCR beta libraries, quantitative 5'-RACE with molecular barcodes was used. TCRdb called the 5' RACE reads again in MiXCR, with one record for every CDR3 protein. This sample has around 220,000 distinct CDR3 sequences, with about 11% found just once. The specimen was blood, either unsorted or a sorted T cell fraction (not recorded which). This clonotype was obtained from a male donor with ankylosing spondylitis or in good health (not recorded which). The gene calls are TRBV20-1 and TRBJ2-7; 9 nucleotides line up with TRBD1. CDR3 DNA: TGCAGTGCAACCAGGCCGGGACAGGGAGATCCCGAGCAGTACTTC. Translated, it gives CSATRPGQGDPEQYF.